A selection of T cell receptor beta chains follows, all from one sample in a study of blood T cell repertoires in COVID-19. TCRdb keeps only in-frame clones here, not all; method: immunoSEQ multiplex PCR. The table has about 210,000 clones, 75% to 85% seen once. The sample taken for sequencing was peripheral blood. The receptors come from an older woman with COVID-19, enrolled during active disease. Both conserved end residues are part of each CDR3. Fields, in order: D gene, clone size, J gene, V gene, CDR3 protein, CDR3 DNA. D genes are given only for firm matches. Some rows have no size entry. The others give once, few or many, or a class for an expanded clone.

>TRBD2|-|TRBJ2-3|TRBV5-8
CASTSAGGSADTQYF
TGTGCCAGCACCTCGGCGGGGGGGTCGGCAGATACGCAGTATTTT
>TRBD2|-|TRBJ2-3|TRBV10-3
CAISDGTSGASTDTQYF
TGTGCCATCAGTGACGGGACTAGCGGGGCTAGCACAGATACGCAGTATTTT
>-|once|TRBJ1-1|TRBV3-1/TRBV3-2
CASTPGVVDTEAFF
TGTGCCAGCACCCCGGGGGTGGTGGACACTGAAGCTTTCTTT
>-|once|TRBJ2-7|TRBV7-9
CASSPFGYEQYF
TGTGCCAGCAGCCCCTTCGGCTACGAGCAGTACTTC
>TRBD1|-|TRBJ1-4|TRBV9
CASSPRQGGRVVEKLFF
TGTGCCAGCAGCCCACGACAGGGAGGAAGGGTAGTAGAAAAACTGTTTTTT
>-|-|TRBJ1-4|TRBV3-1/TRBV3-2
CASSLGSGLATNEKLFF
TGTGCCAGCAGCCTCGGGAGCGGGCTTGCAACTAATGAAAAACTGTTTTTT
>-|-|TRBJ1-2|TRBV4-3
CASSQDHEISYGYTF
TGCGCCAGCAGCCAAGATCACGAGATTTCCTATGGCTACACCTTC
>TRBD2|-|TRBJ2-7|TRBV12-5
CASGRTSVYEQYF
TGTGCTAGTGGGAGGACTAGCGTCTACGAGCAGTACTTC
>-|-|TRBJ1-2|TRBV24-1
CATRPAAGNYGYTF
TGTGCCACCAGGCCGGCTGCGGGTAACTATGGCTACACCTTC
>-|-|TRBJ1-5|TRBV10-3
CAIKADTYSNQPQHF
TGTGCCATCAAGGCCGACACCTATAGCAATCAGCCCCAGCATTTT
>TRBD1|-|TRBJ1-2|TRBV4-3
CASSQDGTVNYGYTF
TGCGCCAGCAGCCAAGATGGGACAGTAAACTATGGCTACACCTTC
>-|-|TRBJ2-5|TRBV19
CASSEQGGETQYF
TGTGCCAGTAGCGAACAGGGGGGGGAGACCCAGTACTTC
>TRBD2|-|TRBJ2-4|TRBV24-1
CATMNSGGNIQYF
TGTGCCACCATGAATAGCGGGGGTAACATTCAGTACTTC
>-|-|TRBJ2-1|TRBV6-2/TRBV6-3
CASSYHLGAHEQFF
TGTGCCAGCAGTTATCATCTTGGGGCCCATGAGCAGTTCTTC
>TRBD1|-|TRBJ1-2|TRBV7-3
CASRQGQGDSGYTF
TGTGCCAGCAGACAAGGACAGGGGGATTCTGGCTACACCTTC
>TRBD1|-|TRBJ1-4|TRBV6-5
CASNFGQGEEKLFF
TGTGCCAGCAATTTTGGACAGGGAGAAGAAAAACTGTTTTTT
>-|-|TRBJ1-2|TRBV7-9
CASSSNRVGTF
TGTGCCAGCAGCTCGAACAGGGTTGGCACCTTC
>TRBD2|-|TRBJ2-1|TRBV7-2
CASSLELAGVYNEQFF
TGTGCCAGCAGCTTAGAACTAGCGGGGGTTTACAATGAGCAGTTCTTC
>TRBD1|-|TRBJ1-2|TRBV7-9
CASSSSGQGFYGYTF
TGTGCCAGCAGCTCATCGGGACAGGGCTTTTATGGCTACACCTTC
>TRBD2|once|TRBJ2-1|TRBV30
CAWMGRESSYNEQFF
TGTGCCTGGATGGGGCGGGAGTCCTCCTACAATGAGCAGTTCTTC
>-|-|TRBJ1-1|TRBV30
CAWSVGLRTVRDEAFF
TGTGCCTGGAGTGTGGGGTTACGGACGGTGCGGGATGAAGCTTTCTTT
>-|-|TRBJ1-2|TRBV9
CASSVTSGASGRYTF
TGTGCCAGCAGCGTAACCTCAGGGGCCTCCGGACGCTACACCTTC
>TRBD1|-|TRBJ1-3|TRBV12-3/TRBV12-4
CASSFGTGRRYF
TGTGCCAGCAGTTTCGGGACAGGTAGAAGATATTTT
>-|-|TRBJ2-5|TRBV12-3/TRBV12-4
CASSNRDQETQYF
TGTGCCAGCAGTAACAGGGATCAAGAGACCCAGTACTTC
>-|once|TRBJ2-1|TRBV29-1
CSVEAGVNEQFF
TGCAGCGTTGAAGCGGGAGTCAATGAGCAGTTCTTC
>TRBD2|-|TRBJ2-7|TRBV20-1
CSASDRGGNEQYF
TGCAGTGCTAGTGATCGGGGGGGCAACGAGCAGTACTTC
>TRBD2|-|TRBJ2-3|TRBV11-3
CASSLQTGGDTQYF
TGTGCCAGCAGCTTGCAAACGGGGGGGGATACGCAGTATTTT
>TRBD1|few|TRBJ1-6|TRBV7-9
CASGQGNSPLHF
TGTGCCAGCGGACAGGGAAATTCACCCCTCCACTTT
>-|-|TRBJ1-3|TRBV18
CASSTTTESGNTIYF
TGTGCCAGCTCAACTACGACGGAATCTGGAAACACCATATATTTT
>TRBD2|once|TRBJ2-3|TRBV19
CASSMGGLAGVYTSTDTQYF
TGTGCCAGTAGTATGGGCGGACTAGCGGGAGTGTACACTAGCACAGATACGCAGTATTTT
>TRBD1|-|TRBJ1-2|TRBV3-1/TRBV3-2
CASSQDQGALYGYTF
TGTGCCAGCAGCCAAGATCAGGGGGCACTATATGGCTACACCTTC
>-|once|TRBJ2-2|TRBV24-1
CATRASFNGELFF
TGTGCCACCAGAGCAAGTTTTAACGGGGAGCTGTTTTTT
>-|few|TRBJ2-7|TRBV7-7
CASSRTVSSYEQYF
TGTGCTAGCAGCCGGACAGTAAGCTCCTACGAGCAGTACTTC
>TRBD2|once|TRBJ2-1|TRBV6-1
CASSGGSGRGYNEQFF
TGTGCCAGCAGTGGGGGGAGCGGGAGGGGGTACAATGAGCAGTTCTTC
>-|-|TRBJ1-1|TRBV7-9
CASSPLAGRDTEAFF
TGTGCCAGCAGCCCCTTAGCGGGGAGGGACACTGAAGCTTTCTTT
>-|-|TRBJ2-5|TRBV19
CASSPGGGGEENQYF
TGTGCCAGTAGTCCCGGAGGTGGAGGGGAGGAGAACCAGTACTTC
>TRBD1|-|TRBJ1-1|TRBV7-3
CASSQDRVATEAFF
TGTGCCAGCAGCCAGGACAGGGTGGCGACTGAAGCTTTCTTT
>-|-|TRBJ2-1|TRBV4-1
CASSQDNREWNEQFF
TGCGCCAGCAGCCAAGATAACAGAGAGTGGAACGAGCAGTTCTTC
>TRBD1|-|TRBJ2-5|TRBV7-8
CASSLDDRGLTQYF
TGTGCCAGCAGCTTAGATGACAGGGGGCTGACCCAGTACTTC